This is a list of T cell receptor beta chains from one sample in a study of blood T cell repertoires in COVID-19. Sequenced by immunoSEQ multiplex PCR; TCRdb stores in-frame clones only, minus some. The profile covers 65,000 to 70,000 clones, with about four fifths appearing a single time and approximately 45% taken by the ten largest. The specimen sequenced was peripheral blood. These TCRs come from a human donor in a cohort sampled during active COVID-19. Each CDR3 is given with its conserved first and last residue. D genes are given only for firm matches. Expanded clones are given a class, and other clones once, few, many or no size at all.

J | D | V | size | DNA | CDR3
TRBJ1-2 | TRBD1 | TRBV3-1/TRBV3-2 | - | TGTGCCAGCAGCCAAGGGGGACCGGGACAGGGTGGCTACACCTTC | CASSQGGPGQGGYTF
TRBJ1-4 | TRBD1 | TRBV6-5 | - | TGTGCCAGCAGGCGCGACAGGGGGCGGGAAAAACTGTTTTTT | CASRRDRGREKLFF
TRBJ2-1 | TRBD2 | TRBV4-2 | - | TGTGCCAGCAGCGGCGGGAGCCGGGCCAATGAGCAGTTCTTC | CASSGGSRANEQFF
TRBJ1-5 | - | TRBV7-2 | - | TGTGCCAGCAGCTTTCATGTCAATCAGCCCCAGCATTTT | CASSFHVNQPQHF
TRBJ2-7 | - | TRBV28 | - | TGTGCCAGCGGAGAGTCCTACGAGCAGTACTTC | CASGESYEQYF
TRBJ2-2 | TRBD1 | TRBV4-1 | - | TGCGCCAGCAGCCAAGAAGGCAGGGGGACCGGGGAGCTGTTTTTT | CASSQEGRGTGELFF
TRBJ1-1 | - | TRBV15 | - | TGTGCCACCAGACAATACACGAACACTGAAGCTTTCTTT | CATRQYTNTEAFF
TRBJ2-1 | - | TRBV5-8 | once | TGTGCCAGCAGCCCGGGAGAGCAGTTCTTC | CASSPGEQFF
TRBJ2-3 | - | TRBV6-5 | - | TGTGCCAGCAGCCCGGGAGATACGCAGTATTTT | CASSPGDTQYF
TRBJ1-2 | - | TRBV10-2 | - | TGCGCCAGCAGTGAAACAGCTTCTTATGGCTACACCTTC | CASSETASYGYTF
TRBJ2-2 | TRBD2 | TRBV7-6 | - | TGTGCCAGCAGCCTCGGACTAGCGGGAGGAACCGGGGAGCTGTTTTTT | CASSLGLAGGTGELFF
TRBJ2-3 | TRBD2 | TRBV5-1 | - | TGCGCCAGCAGCTCCTCCGGGACTACCACAGATACGCAGTATTTT | CASSSSGTTTDTQYF
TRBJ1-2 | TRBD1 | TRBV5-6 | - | TGTGCCAGCAGCATGTACAGGGGGCAGGGTGGCTACACCTTC | CASSMYRGQGGYTF
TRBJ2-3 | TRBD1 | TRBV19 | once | TGTGCCAGTAGTATGGGACAGTCGAGGGATACGCAGTATTTT | CASSMGQSRDTQYF
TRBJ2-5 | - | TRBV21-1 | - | TGTGCCAGCAGCGACCGCACCACGGAGCCGGGAGAGGCGCGGTGGGAGACCCAGTACTTC | CASSDRTTEPGEARWETQYF
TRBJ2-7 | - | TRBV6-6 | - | TGTGCCAGCAGTTACCCGGGCAGGGTCGAGCAGTACTTC | CASSYPGRVEQYF
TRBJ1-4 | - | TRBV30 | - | TGTGCCTGGATGGTAGGGGATGTTGAAAAACTGTTTTTT | CAWMVGDVEKLFF
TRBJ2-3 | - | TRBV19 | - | TGTGCCAGTAGTAAAGCAGGGACTAGCACAGATACGCAGTATTTT | CASSKAGTSTDTQYF
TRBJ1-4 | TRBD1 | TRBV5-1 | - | TGCGCCAGCAGCGATACAGGGGGCACTAATGAAAAACTGTTTTTT | CASSDTGGTNEKLFF
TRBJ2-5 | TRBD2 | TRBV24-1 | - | TGTGCCACCAGTGAAGCGGGGGTTAAGGAAGAGACCCAGTACTTC | CATSEAGVKEETQYF
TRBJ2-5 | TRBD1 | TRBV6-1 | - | TGTGCCAGCAGTGAAGGTGACAGGGGAGGAAGAGAGACCCAGTACTTC | CASSEGDRGGRETQYF
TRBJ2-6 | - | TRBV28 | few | TGTGCCAGCAGTTCAGCGGGCAAACCACTCTCTGGGGCCAACGTCCTGACTTTC | CASSSAGKPLSGANVLTF
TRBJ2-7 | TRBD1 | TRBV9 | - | TGTGCCAGCAGCAGACAGGGCCAAGAGCAGTACTTC | CASSRQGQEQYF
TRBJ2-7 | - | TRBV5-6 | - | TGTGCCAGCAGCCGGACTGATTACGAGCAGTACTTC | CASSRTDYEQYF
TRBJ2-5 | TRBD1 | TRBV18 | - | TGTGCCAGCTCACCATTAGGGACAGAAGAGACCCAGTACTTC | CASSPLGTEETQYF
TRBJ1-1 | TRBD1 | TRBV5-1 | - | TGCGCCAGCAGCGCAGGGGGCTGGATCACTGAAGCTTTCTTT | CASSAGGWITEAFF
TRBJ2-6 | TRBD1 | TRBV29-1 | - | TGCAGCGCTGGCCGGGACAGGGGATCTGGGGCCAACGTCCTGACTTTC | CSAGRDRGSGANVLTF
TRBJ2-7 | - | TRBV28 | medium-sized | TGTGCCAGCAGTCCAAACCCAGGGGTAGGAGACGAGCAGTACTTC | CASSPNPGVGDEQYF
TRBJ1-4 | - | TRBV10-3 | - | TGTGCCATCAGTGGAGCGGGAACTAATGAAAAACTGTTTTTT | CAISGAGTNEKLFF
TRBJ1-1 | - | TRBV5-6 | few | TGTGCCAGCAGCCCCTCTCCGGGGGGATACACTGAAGCTTTCTTT | CASSPSPGGYTEAFF
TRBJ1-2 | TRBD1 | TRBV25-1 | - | TGTGCCAGCAGTGGCAGGGGGTTATATGGCTACACCTTC | CASSGRGLYGYTF
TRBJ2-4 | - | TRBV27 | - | TGTGCCAGCGGCCGGGGGGCCAAAAACATTCAGTACTTC | CASGRGAKNIQYF
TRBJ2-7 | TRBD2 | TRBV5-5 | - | TGTGCCAGCAGCTTGGGGACTAGCGGCTACGAGCAGTACTTC | CASSLGTSGYEQYF
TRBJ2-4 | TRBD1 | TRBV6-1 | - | TGTGCCAGCAGTGAGTTACTAGGGACAGGGAAAAACATTCAGTACTTC | CASSELLGTGKNIQYF
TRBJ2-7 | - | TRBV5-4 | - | TGTGCCAGCAGTTTGGGGTGGGGGGTAACCTCCTACGAGCAGTACTTC | CASSLGWGVTSYEQYF
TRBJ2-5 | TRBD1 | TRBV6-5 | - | TGTGCCAGCAACCCACAGGGGGCGAGGGAGACCCAGTACTTC | CASNPQGARETQYF
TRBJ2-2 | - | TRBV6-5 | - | TGTGCCAGCAGTTTTAGCTTCACCGGGGAGCTGTTTTTT | CASSFSFTGELFF
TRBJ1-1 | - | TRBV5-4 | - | TGTGCCAGCAGCTTGGACAGGGATGAGGCTTTCTTT | CASSLDRDEAFF
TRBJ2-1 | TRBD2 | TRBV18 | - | TGTGCCAGCTCACCACCGGCTAGCGGGTACAATGAGCAGTTCTTC | CASSPPASGYNEQFF
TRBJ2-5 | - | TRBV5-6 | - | TGTGCCAGCAGCTGGGGGCCCCGCGGGGAGACCCAGTACTTC | CASSWGPRGETQYF
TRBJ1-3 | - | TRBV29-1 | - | TGCAGCGTTGATGGGGCGGCCGGTGGAAACACCATATATTTT | CSVDGAAGGNTIYF
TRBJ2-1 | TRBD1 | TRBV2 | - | TGTGCCAGTGAGAGACTGGGACAGGGGGCGCGGAATGAGCAGTTCTTC | CASERLGQGARNEQFF
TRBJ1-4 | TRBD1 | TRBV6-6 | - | TGTGCCAGCAGTGAGCGGACAGGGACAAATGAAAAACTGTTTTTT | CASSERTGTNEKLFF
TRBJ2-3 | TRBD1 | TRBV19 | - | TGTGCCAGTAGTATATGGGACAGGGGCACCTGGGGCACAGATACGCAGTATTTT | CASSIWDRGTWGTDTQYF
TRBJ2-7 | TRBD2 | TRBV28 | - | TGTGCCAGCAGGTCGCCGGCGGGAGGTAGTTACGAGCAGTACTTC | CASRSPAGGSYEQYF
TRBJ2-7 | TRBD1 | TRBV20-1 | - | TGCAGTGCACCCCAGGGGGACGAGCAGTACTTC | CSAPQGDEQYF
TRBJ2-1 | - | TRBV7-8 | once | TGTGCCAGCAGCGCCTCTCGGGACAATGAGCAGTTCTTC | CASSASRDNEQFF
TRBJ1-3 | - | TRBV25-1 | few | TGTGCCAGCCGTACAGGGAAAGTCGAGGGAAACACCATATATTTT | CASRTGKVEGNTIYF